The sequence of this TCR beta chain was determined in a study of blood T cell repertoires in COVID-19. As for the study in general: The origin of the acute and convalescent COVID-19 samples was the United States, Italy and Spain. The analysed material was cDNA or gDNA that came from T cells, B-cell-depleted T cells, or PBMCs.

The CDR3 extends over 14 amino acids. V was trimmed by 5 bases and J by 1 base, leaving 12 bases between them. Germline-derived CDR1 and CDR2 are KGHSH and LQKENI. Original handling: Estimated nucleated cell counts came from reference gene primer amplification. The table came from immunoSEQ multiplex PCR; TCRdb's copy has only in-frame clones and leaves some out. V and J calls and clone size come straight from that table; D and trimming were deduced from the DNA. This table has about 200,000 clones, 86% appearing once. The source of this sequence is a woman between 65 and 79 years old with acute or convalescent COVID-19. V usage is TRBV18 and J usage is TRBJ2-7; a weak D match, TRBD1 (5 bases). The source material was peripheral blood. This CDR3 reads CASSSTGASYEQYF. CDR3 DNA sequence: TGTGCCAGCTCATCTACAGGTGCATCCTACGAGCAGTACTTC.